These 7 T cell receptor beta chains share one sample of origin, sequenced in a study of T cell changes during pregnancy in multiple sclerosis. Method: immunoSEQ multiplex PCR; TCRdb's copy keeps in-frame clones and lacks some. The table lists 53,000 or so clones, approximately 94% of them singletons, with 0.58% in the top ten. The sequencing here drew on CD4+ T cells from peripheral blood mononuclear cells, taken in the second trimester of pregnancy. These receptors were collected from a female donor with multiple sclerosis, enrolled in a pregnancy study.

CDR3 nucleotides: TGTGCCAGCAGCCCAGGGTTATACGGTGAAGCTTTCTTT. Translated: CASSPGLYGEAFF. This chain uses TRBV9 with TRBJ1-1; D might be TRBD1 (5 bases). The CDR3 has 13 amino acids. The germline V and J ends were trimmed by 4 bases and 7 bases, with 14 bases remaining between them. The germline V gene has CDR1 SGDLS and CDR2 YYNGEE.

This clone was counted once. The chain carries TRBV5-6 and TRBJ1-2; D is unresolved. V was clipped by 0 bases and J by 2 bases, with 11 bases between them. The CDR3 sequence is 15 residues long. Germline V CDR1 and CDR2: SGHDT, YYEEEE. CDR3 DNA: TGTGCCAGCAGCTTGGCGGGGAGAACCAACTATGGCTACACCTTC. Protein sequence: CASSLAGRTNYGYTF.

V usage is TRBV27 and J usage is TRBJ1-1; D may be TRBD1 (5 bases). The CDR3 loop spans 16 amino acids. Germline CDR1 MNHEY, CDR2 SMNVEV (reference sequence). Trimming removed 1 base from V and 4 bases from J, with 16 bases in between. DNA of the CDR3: TGTGCCAGCAGTTTATTGGGCAGGGAATTTGGCACTGAAGCTTTCTTT. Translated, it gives CASSLLGREFGTEAFF.

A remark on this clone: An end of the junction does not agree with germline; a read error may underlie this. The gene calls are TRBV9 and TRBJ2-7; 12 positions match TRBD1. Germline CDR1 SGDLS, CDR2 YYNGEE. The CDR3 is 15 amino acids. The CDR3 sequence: CASSVSGTGGFERYF. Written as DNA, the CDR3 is TGTGCCAGCAGCGTGTCCGGGACAGGGGGCTTCGAGCGGTACTTC. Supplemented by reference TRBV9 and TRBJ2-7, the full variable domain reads DSGVTQTPKHLITATGQRVTLRCSPRSGDLSVYWYQQSLDQGLQFLIQYYNGEERAKGNILERFSAQQFPDLHSELNLSSLELGDSALYFCASSVSGTGGFERYFGPGTRLTVT.

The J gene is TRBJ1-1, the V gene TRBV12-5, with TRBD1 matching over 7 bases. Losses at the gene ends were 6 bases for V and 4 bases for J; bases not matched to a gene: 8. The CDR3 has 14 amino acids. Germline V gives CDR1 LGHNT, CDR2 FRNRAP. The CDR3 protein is CASGPPGGLTEAFF. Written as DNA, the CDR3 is TGTGCTAGTGGCCCCCCAGGGGGTCTCACTGAAGCTTTCTTT.

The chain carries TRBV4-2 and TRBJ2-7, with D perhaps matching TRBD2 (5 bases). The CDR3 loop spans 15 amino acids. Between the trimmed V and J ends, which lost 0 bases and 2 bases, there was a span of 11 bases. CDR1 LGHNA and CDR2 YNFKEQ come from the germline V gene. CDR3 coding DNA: TGTGCCAGCAGCCAAGAAGTGGTAGCGCCCTACGAGCAGTACTTC. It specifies CASSQEVVAPYEQYF.

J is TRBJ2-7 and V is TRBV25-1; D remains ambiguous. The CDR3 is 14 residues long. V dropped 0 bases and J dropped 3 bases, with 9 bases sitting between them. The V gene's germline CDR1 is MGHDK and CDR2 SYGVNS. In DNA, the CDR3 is TGTGCCAGCAGTGAATATCCAGAGGTCTACGAGCAGTACTTC. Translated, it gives CASSEYPEVYEQYF.